These 17 T cell receptor beta chains originate from one sample sequenced in a study of control samples from healthy donors and cancer patients. Using immunoSEQ multiplex PCR, the repertoire was profiled, and TCRdb retains in-frame clones only, with some absent. The data show 100,000 to 150,000 clones, with approximately 84% seen just once and more than 1.5% held by the top ten. The material sequenced was blood. The receptor set was obtained from a man younger than 35 in good health.

As for this clone: Other DNA sequences within the sample encode an identical CDR3. The chain couples TRBV9 to TRBJ2-7; TRBD2 agrees at 9 bases. Unmatched junction bases numbered 1, after V lost 3 bases and J lost 0 bases. Germline V gene lookup returns CDR1 SGDLS and CDR2 YYNGEE. The CDR3 has 14 residues. The chain's CDR3 is CASSATSGSYEQYF. The CDR3 nucleotides read TGTGCCAGCAGCGCGACTAGCGGCTCCTACGAGCAGTACTTC.

This clone appeared a few times. This chain connects TRBV6-6 to TRBJ2-1; 9 positions agree with TRBD1. This CDR3 has 12 amino acids. V was pared by 6 bases and J by 12 bases, with 6 bases of the junction left unmatched. Per the germline V gene, CDR1 is MNHNY and CDR2 is SVGAGI (reference sequence). The CDR3 DNA reads TGTGCCAGCAGAACAGGGGGCGGATGGCAGTTCTTC. Its translation is CASRTGGGWQFF.

The chain is built from TRBV27 and TRBJ1-5; D remains ambiguous. With 4 bases removed from V and 3 bases from J, the gap between germline ends came to 13 bases. This CDR3 region has 15 residues. Looked up from germline, CDR1 is MNHEY and CDR2 is SMNVEV (reference sequence). CDR3 DNA sequence: TGTGCCAGCAGTTCCCCCTCTGAATCCAATCAGCCCCAGCATTTT. This translates into CASSSPSESNQPQHF.

This clone has at least ten counts. The V call is TRBV5-8, the J call TRBJ1-5; a weak D match, TRBD1 (5 bases). Germline CDR1 and CDR2: SGHTS and YDEGEE. The CDR3 contains 17 residues. Trimming removed 2 bases from V and 5 bases from J, with 20 bases in between. The chain's CDR3 is CASSFRGAGVLDQPQHF. Here the CDR3 DNA reads TGTGCCAGCAGCTTTCGTGGGGCAGGAGTTTTGGATCAGCCCCAGCATTTT.

J is TRBJ2-7 and V is TRBV3-1 (or the pseudogene TRBV3-2); 10 bases are a match to TRBD2. The CDR3 has 15 amino acids. CDR1 and CDR2 from the germline V gene are LGHDT and YNNKEL (reference sequence). The junction had 2 bases not matched to a gene; V was cut back by 1 base and J by 2 bases. The CDR3 sequence is CASSQGLAGPYEQYF. CDR3 nucleotide sequence: TGTGCCAGCAGCCAAGGACTAGCGGGTCCCTACGAGCAGTACTTC.

This CDR3 reads CASSDLGGSYGYTF. As DNA, the CDR3 is TGTGCCAGCAGTGATCTTGGGGGAAGCTATGGCTACACCTTC. The chain is built from TRBV25-1 and TRBJ1-2; tentative D call: TRBD1 (5 bases). V was pared by 3 bases and J by 4 bases, with 12 bases between. Looked up from germline, CDR1 is MGHDK and CDR2 is SYGVNS. CDR3 size: 14 residues.

The chain links TRBV7-3 to TRBJ2-7, with D possibly being TRBD1 or TRBD2 (5 bases each). The CDR3 contains 13 residues. The V end was cut by 5 bases, the J end by 2 bases, with 10 bases between. From germline, CDR1 is SGHTA and CDR2 FQGTGA. Here the CDR3 reads CASSAGTTYEQYF. CDR3 sequence (DNA): TGTGCCAGCAGCGCCGGGACCACCTACGAGCAGTACTTC.

This clone came up a few times. The rearrangement joins TRBV7-8 to TRBJ1-5, with no clear D. CDR1 is SGHVS and CDR2 is FQNEAQ in the germline V gene. Trimming pared 1 base from V and 5 bases from J, leaving 18 bases between. The CDR3 contains 17 residues. As DNA, the CDR3 is TGTGCCAGCAGCTTAGGATTTTCGGGCCGGTTGGATCAGCCCCAGCATTTT. Translating gives CASSLGFSGRLDQPQHF.

The V and J genes are TRBV19 and TRBJ2-2; D is unresolved. V was clipped by 7 bases and J by 4 bases, with 13 bases between them. CDR1 and CDR2 (germline): LNHDA, SQIVND (reference sequence). This CDR3 comprises 14 residues. CDR3 sequence (DNA): TGTGCCAGTAAGGGCGGCCCGGGCACCGGGGAGCTGTTTTTT. As protein: CASKGGPGTGELFF.

This chain joins TRBV5-4 and TRBJ1-1, with D possibly matching TRBD1 (5 bases). The V gene's germline CDR1 is SGHNT and CDR2 YYREEE (reference sequence). The CDR3 sequence is 12 residues long. Deletions cut 9 bases from V and 2 bases from J, with 11 bases between. The CDR3 sequence: CATGGGNTEAFF. CDR3 nucleotide sequence: TGTGCCACCGGGGGGGGAAACACTGAAGCTTTCTTT. Filled out from reference TRBV5-4 and TRBJ1-1, the complete variable domain reads ETGVTQSPTHLIKTRGQQVTLRCSSQSGHNTVSWYQQALGQGPQFIFQYYREEENGRGNFPPRFSGLQFPNYSSELNVNALELDDSALYLCATGGGNTEAFFGQGTRLTVV.

This chain uses TRBV9 with TRBJ1-3; the D gene is possibly TRBD1 (6 bases). The CDR3 covers 15 residues. Germline lookup yields CDR1 SGDLS and CDR2 YYNGEE. V lost 0 bases, J lost 2 bases, and 9 bases lay in between. The DNA for the CDR3 is TGTGCCAGCAGCGTAGGAGGGGGGACTGGAAACACCATATATTTT. It translates to CASSVGGGTGNTIYF.

V usage is TRBV7-9 and J usage is TRBJ2-7; 7 nucleotides match TRBD1. This CDR3 comprises 15 residues. V lost 5 bases to trimming and J lost 4 bases; unmatched junction nucleotides: 11. Per germline, CDR1 SEHNR and CDR2 FQNEAQ (reference sequence). In nucleotides, the CDR3 is TGTGCCAGCAGCGCGACCGGGACAGAGGTGTACGAGCAGTACTTC. This codes for CASSATGTEVYEQYF.

The table lists this clone with many counts. The rearrangement uses TRBV11-2 and TRBJ2-3; 10 nucleotides line up with TRBD2. The CDR3 totals 16 residues. Germline V gives CDR1 SGHAT, CDR2 FQNNGV. The V gene end was trimmed by 4 bases and the J gene end by 4 bases; junction bases not matched to a gene: 8. The CDR3 is CASSSQAGGRADTQYF. DNA for the CDR3: TGTGCCAGCAGCTCTCAAGCGGGAGGGCGGGCAGATACGCAGTATTTT.

The chain carries TRBV19 and TRBJ1-4, with 8 bases aligning to TRBD1. The CDR3 length is 15 residues. J lost 2 bases, V lost 6 bases, and 5 bases had no gene match. Germline CDR1 reads LNHDA; CDR2 reads SQIVND (reference sequence). CDR3 nucleotide sequence: TGTGCCAGTAGACGAAGACAGGGGACTAATGAAAAACTGTTTTTT. Amino acids: CASRRRQGTNEKLFF. The full variable domain, in which reference TRBV19 and TRBJ1-4 provide the parts outside the CDR3, is DGGITQSPKYLFRKEGQNVTLSCEQNLNHDAMYWYRQDPGQGLRLIYYSQIVNDFQKGDIAEGYSVSREKKESFPLTVTSAQKNPTAFYLCASRRRQGTNEKLFFGSGTQLSVL.

The V and J genes are TRBV27 and TRBJ2-7; TRBD2 aligns across 7 bases. The CDR3 is 15 residues long. The germline gives CDR1 MNHEY, CDR2 SMNVEV (reference sequence). The V and J ends lost 2 bases and 0 bases, in that order; junction bases with no gene match: 4. The CDR3 bases are TGTGCCAGCAGTTTACCTAGCGGAGACTCCTACGAGCAGTACTTC. It yields the protein CASSLPSGDSYEQYF.

The chain is built from TRBV30 and TRBJ1-4, with D tentatively TRBD1 (6 bases). Trimming removed 2 bases from V and 6 bases from J, with 16 bases in between. This CDR3 spans 15 amino acids. Germline CDR1 GTSNPN, CDR2 SVGIG (reference sequence). CDR3 coding DNA: TGTGCCTGGAGTCTCCCGGGGGGCGCCGATGAAAAACTGTTTTTT. It yields the protein CAWSLPGGADEKLFF.

This clone is a singleton in its sample. The chain couples TRBV5-4 to TRBJ2-7; D is tentatively TRBD1 or TRBD2 (5 bases each). Germline CDR1 reads SGHNT; CDR2 reads YYREEE (reference sequence). The CDR3 totals 16 residues. V was pared by 3 bases and J by 0 bases, with 16 bases between. In DNA form, the CDR3 reads TGTGCCAGCAGCTCGGGGTGGGGGAGTTCCTCCTACGAGCAGTACTTC. It encodes CASSSGWGSSSYEQYF.